These 11 T cell receptor beta chains were all obtained from the same sample, sequenced in a study of post-analysis software for immune sequencing data. Antigen specificity for these receptors is unknown. The study's findings and limits: Elevated frequency relative to controls characterized several TRBV segments in patients, TRBV5-6, TRBV5-1 and TRBV20-1 among them.

The TCR beta cDNA libraries contained unique molecular identifiers. One entry per CDR3 protein, called by TCRdb with MiXCR from the PCR reads. The data hold about 620,000 distinct CDR3 sequences, with roughly 40% observed a single time. The sample consisted of blood. The receptor source for this set is a girl between 10 and 17 years old with multiple sclerosis.

This clonotype was found a few times. V usage is TRBV7-9 and J usage is TRBJ2-5; perhaps TRBD2 as D (7 bases). Trimming shortened V by 5 bases and J by 5 bases, and 21 bases separated the two germline ends. The length of the CDR3 is 16 residues. The germline V gene has CDR1 SEHNR and CDR2 FQNEAQ (reference sequence). The CDR3 nucleotides read TGTGCCAGCAGCCACCTTTATGGGGGGGCACCCGAGACCCAGTACTTC. Translated, it gives CASSHLYGGAPETQYF.

The J gene is TRBJ2-7, the V gene TRBV6-5; 7 bases align to TRBD2. Germline CDR1 is MNHEY and CDR2 is SVGAGI. Unmatched junction bases numbered 7, after V lost 6 bases and J lost 2 bases. The CDR3 has 14 residues. CDR3 DNA sequence: TGTGCCAGCAGCGGAGCGGGGACTACCTACGAGCAGTACTTC. Protein sequence: CASSGAGTTYEQYF.

The V call is TRBV29-1, the J call TRBJ2-7, with 7 bases lining up with TRBD2. Germline V CDR1 and CDR2: SQVTM, ANQGSEA. This CDR3 spans 15 amino acids. Trimming at V came to 0 bases and at J to 7 bases, leaving 12 bases not matched to a gene. The CDR3 here is CSVEEDLVLAGEQYF. For the CDR3, the DNA is TGCAGCGTTGAAGAGGACCTTGTCTTAGCGGGTGAGCAGTACTTC.

This clonotype was picked up a small number of times. The chain carries TRBV27 and TRBJ2-5, with D possibly TRBD2 on 6 matching bases. V gave up 4 bases and J gave up 2 bases, with 8 bases separating them. This CDR3 is 13 amino acids long. The germline CDR1 and CDR2 sequences are MNHEY and SMNVEV (reference sequence). The CDR3 DNA sequence: TGTGCCAGCAGTTGGGGGGTTCAAGAGACCCAGTACTTC. Its translation is CASSWGVQETQYF.

DNA of the CDR3: TGTGCCAGCAGTTACTCGGGACAGGGATATCAGCCCCAGCATTTT. As protein: CASSYSGQGYQPQHF. The V and J genes are TRBV6-6 and TRBJ1-5; TRBD1 aligns across 9 bases. This CDR3 is 15 amino acids long. Germline trimming cut 0 bases from V and 5 bases from J; bases unmatched to any gene: 2. Germline V CDR1 and CDR2: MNHNY, SVGAGI (reference sequence).

There are a few counts of this clonotype. The chain has TRBV5-4 and TRBJ1-5, with D possibly being TRBD1 (5 bases). Trimming took off 3 bases at V and 3 bases at J, with 10 bases between the two ends. This CDR3 spans 14 amino acids. The germline gives CDR1 SGHNT, CDR2 YYREEE (reference sequence). The CDR3 DNA reads as TGTGCCAGCAGCTATCAAGGGGCCAATCAGCCCCAGCATTTT. Protein sequence: CASSYQGANQPQHF.

CDR3 nucleotide sequence: TGCAGTGCCATTGACAGGGGGCCTGACACTGAAGCTTTCTTT. This codes for CSAIDRGPDTEAFF. This chain joins TRBV20-1 and TRBJ1-1; 10 bases align to TRBD1. CDR1 and CDR2 (germline): DFQATT, SNEGSKA (reference sequence). Trimming took 6 bases from V and 3 from J; bases not matched to a gene: 7. There are 14 residues in the CDR3.

The chain is built from TRBV27 and TRBJ2-4; 9 bases match TRBD1. Losses at the gene ends were 7 bases for V and 8 bases for J; bases not matched to a gene: 6. The CDR3 is 13 residues long. Germline CDR1 MNHEY, CDR2 SMNVEV (reference sequence). CDR3 sequence (DNA): TGTGCCAGCAAACAGGGGGCGAGGGACATTCAGTACTTC. It specifies CASKQGARDIQYF.

The V and J genes are TRBV7-2 and TRBJ2-7, with D maybe TRBD2 (5 bases). The germline V gene has CDR1 SGHTA and CDR2 FQGNSA. V was trimmed by 3 bases and J by 12 bases, leaving 12 bases between them. The CDR3 sequence is 11 residues long. The CDR3 is CASSFRGLWYF. The CDR3 bases are TGTGCCAGCAGCTTCCGCGGGTTGTGGTACTTC.

The rearrangement uses TRBV5-5 and TRBJ2-7; D remains unclear. V gave up 0 bases and J gave up 0 bases, with 13 bases separating them. Germline V gene sequence: CDR1 SGHKS, CDR2 YYEKEE (reference sequence). The CDR3 consists of 16 residues. CDR3 amino acids: CASSLVVGDNSYEQYF. The CDR3 DNA sequence: TGTGCCAGCAGCTTGGTGGTCGGCGACAACTCCTACGAGCAGTACTTC. Supplemented by reference TRBV5-5 and TRBJ2-7, the full variable domain reads DAGVTQSPTHLIKTRGQQVTLRCSPISGHKSVSWYQQVLGQGPQFIFQYYEKEERGRGNFPDRFSARQFPNYSSELNVNALLLGDSALYLCASSLVVGDNSYEQYFGPGTRLTVT.

This clonotype was found a few times. The chain joins TRBV12-3 or TRBV12-4 to TRBJ2-1; tentatively, D is TRBD2 (6 bases). The CDR3 has 18 residues. V lost 5 bases and J lost 12, with 32 bases in between. For the CDR3, the DNA is TGTGCCAGCAGTCCCTACCCCGCATACCATTATGATGGGGGAGGGCAGTTCTTC. Protein product: CASSPYPAYHYDGGGQFF.